This T cell receptor (beta chain) was recovered during a study of vaccination and CD4 T cells after COVID-19. Study-level results: There was no significant change from 21 to 38 median reactive clonotypes.

A note on this clonotype: No antigen is known for it.

The Oncomine TCR Beta short-read assay sequenced DNA from cultured CD4+ T cells. TCRdb analysed the PCR reads with MiXCR anew, one entry per CDR3 protein. The sample carries 17,000 or so distinct CDR3 sequences, 35% to 40% recorded once. Germline CDR1 SGHDT, CDR2 YYEEEE. The V end was cut by 1 base, the J end by 1 base, with 12 bases between. The CDR3 has 16 amino acids. Treatment defined: roughly ten-day PBMC culture with coronavirus spike peptide pools or control peptides (ViraFEST assay). Per well, a few million PBMCs were cultured in the presence of approximately 10 IU/ml IL-2 and 10 ug/ml peptide pools.

The sample taken for sequencing was CD4+ T cells from blood, cultured in vitro. The V and J genes are TRBV5-6 and TRBJ2-1; D may match TRBD1 or TRBD2 (5 bases each). This clonotype was obtained from a human donor who had recovered from COVID-19. This CDR3 is CASSLLGDGSYNEQFF. The DNA of the CDR3 is TGTGCCAGCAGCTTGTTGGGGGATGGGTCCTACAATGAGCAGTTCTTC.